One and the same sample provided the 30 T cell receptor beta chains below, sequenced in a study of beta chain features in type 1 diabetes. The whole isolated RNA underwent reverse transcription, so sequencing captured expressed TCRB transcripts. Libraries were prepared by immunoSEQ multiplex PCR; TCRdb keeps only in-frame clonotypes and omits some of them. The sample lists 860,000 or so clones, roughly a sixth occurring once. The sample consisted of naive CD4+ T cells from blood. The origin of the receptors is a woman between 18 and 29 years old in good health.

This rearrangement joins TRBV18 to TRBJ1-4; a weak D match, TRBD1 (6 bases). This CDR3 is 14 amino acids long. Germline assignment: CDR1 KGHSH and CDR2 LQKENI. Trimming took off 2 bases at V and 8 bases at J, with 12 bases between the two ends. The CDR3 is CASSPGGSGEKLFF. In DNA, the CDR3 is TGTGCCAGCTCACCAGGGGGCTCAGGAGAAAAACTGTTTTTT.

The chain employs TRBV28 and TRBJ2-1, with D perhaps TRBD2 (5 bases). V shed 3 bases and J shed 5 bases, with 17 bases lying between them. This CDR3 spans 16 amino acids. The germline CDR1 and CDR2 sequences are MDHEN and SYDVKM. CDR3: CASSFEWTSLDNEQFF. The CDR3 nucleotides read TGTGCCAGCAGTTTTGAGTGGACTTCCCTCGACAATGAGCAGTTCTTC.

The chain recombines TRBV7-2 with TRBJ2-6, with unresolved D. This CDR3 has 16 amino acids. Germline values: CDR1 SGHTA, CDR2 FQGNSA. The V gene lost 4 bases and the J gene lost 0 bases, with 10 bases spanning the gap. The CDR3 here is CASSSRRNSGANVLTF. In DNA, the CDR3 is TGTGCCAGCAGCTCGCGTCGAAACTCTGGGGCCAACGTCCTGACTTTC.

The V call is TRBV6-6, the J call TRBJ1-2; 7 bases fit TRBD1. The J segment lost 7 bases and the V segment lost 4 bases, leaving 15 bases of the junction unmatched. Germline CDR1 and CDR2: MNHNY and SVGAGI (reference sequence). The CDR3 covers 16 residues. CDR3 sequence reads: CASSSTGTTGMGGYTF. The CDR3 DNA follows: TGTGCCAGCAGTTCGACCGGCACGACAGGGATGGGTGGCTACACCTTC.

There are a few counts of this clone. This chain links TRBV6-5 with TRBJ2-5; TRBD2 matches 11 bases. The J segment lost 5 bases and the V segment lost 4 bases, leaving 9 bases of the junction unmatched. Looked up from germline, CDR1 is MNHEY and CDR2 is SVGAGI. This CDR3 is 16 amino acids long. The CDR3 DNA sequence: TGTGCCAGCAGTTCGATAGCGGGAGGGCCGTATGAGACCCAGTACTTC. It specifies CASSSIAGGPYETQYF.

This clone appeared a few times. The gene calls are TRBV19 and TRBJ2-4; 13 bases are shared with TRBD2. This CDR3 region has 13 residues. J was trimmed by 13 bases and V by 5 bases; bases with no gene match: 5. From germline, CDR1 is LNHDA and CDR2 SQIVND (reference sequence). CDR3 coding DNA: TGTGCCAGTAGTCCACAACTAGCGGGAGGGCAGTACTTC. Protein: CASSPQLAGGQYF. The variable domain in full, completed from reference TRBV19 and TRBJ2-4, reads DGGITQSPKYLFRKEGQNVTLSCEQNLNHDAMYWYRQDPGQGLRLIYYSQIVNDFQKGDIAEGYSVSREKKESFPLTVTSAQKNPTAFYLCASSPQLAGGQYFGAGTRLSVL.

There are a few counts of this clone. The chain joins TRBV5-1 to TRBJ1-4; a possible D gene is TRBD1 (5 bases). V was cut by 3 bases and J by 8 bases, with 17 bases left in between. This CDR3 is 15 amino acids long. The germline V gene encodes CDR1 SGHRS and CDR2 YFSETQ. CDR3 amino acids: CASSWRDPPREKLFF. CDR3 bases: TGCGCCAGCAGCTGGAGGGACCCACCGCGGGAAAAACTGTTTTTT.

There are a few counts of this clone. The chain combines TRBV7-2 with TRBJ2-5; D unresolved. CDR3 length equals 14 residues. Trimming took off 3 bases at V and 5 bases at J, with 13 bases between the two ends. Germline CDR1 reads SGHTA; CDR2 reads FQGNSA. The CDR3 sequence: CASSFVETMETQYF. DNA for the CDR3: TGTGCCAGCAGCTTTGTCGAAACTATGGAGACCCAGTACTTC. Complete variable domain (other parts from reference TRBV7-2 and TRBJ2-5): GAGVSQSPSNKVTEKGKDVELRCDPISGHTALYWYRQSLGQGLEFLIYFQGNSAPDKSGLPSDRFSAERTGGSVSTLTIQRTQQEDSAVYLCASSFVETMETQYFGPGTRLLVL.

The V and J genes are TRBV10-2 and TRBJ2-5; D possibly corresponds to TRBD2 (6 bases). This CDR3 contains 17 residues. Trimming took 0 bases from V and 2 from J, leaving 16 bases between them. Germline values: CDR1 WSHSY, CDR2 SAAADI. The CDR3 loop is CASSESREVAEQETQYF. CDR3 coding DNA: TGCGCCAGCAGTGAGTCCAGAGAGGTAGCGGAACAAGAGACCCAGTACTTC.

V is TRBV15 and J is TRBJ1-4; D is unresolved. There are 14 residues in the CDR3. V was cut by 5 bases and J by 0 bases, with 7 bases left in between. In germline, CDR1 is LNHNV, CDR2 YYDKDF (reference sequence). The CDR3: CATSPRATNEKLFF. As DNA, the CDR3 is TGTGCCACCAGCCCCCGTGCAACTAATGAAAAACTGTTTTTT.

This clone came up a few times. The CDR3 DNA is TGTGCCAGTAGTATAAGTCAGGACAATCAGCCCCAGCATTTT. It codes for CASSISQDNQPQHF. This chain joins TRBV19 and TRBJ1-5, with no clear D. The V end lost 2 bases, the J end lost 3 bases, and 8 bases lay between the germline ends. CDR1 is LNHDA and CDR2 is SQIVND in the germline V gene (reference sequence). The CDR3 runs to 14 residues.

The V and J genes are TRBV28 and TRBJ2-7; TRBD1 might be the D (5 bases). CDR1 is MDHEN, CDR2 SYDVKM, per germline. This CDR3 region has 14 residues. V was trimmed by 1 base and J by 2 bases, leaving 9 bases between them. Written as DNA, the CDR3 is TGTGCCAGCAGTTTATACCCAGGGACCTACGAGCAGTACTTC. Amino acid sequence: CASSLYPGTYEQYF.

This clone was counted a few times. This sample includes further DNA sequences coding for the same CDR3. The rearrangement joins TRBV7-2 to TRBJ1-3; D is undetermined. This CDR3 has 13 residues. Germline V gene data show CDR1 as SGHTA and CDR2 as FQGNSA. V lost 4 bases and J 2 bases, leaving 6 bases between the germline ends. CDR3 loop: CASSSQAGNTIYF. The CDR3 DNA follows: TGTGCCAGCAGCTCACAAGCTGGAAACACCATATATTTT.

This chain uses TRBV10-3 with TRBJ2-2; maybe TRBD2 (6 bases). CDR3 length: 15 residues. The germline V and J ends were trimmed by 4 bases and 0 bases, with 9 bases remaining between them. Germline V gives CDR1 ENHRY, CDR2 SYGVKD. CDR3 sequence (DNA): TGTGCCATCAGTGGTGGGACTCCGAACACCGGGGAGCTGTTTTTT. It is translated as CAISGGTPNTGELFF.

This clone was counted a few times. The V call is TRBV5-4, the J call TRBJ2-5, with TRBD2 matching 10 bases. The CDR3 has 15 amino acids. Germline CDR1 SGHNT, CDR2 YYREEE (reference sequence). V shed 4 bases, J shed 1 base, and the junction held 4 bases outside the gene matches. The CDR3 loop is CASSPTSGTQETQYF. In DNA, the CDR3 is TGTGCCAGCAGCCCTACTAGCGGGACCCAAGAGACCCAGTACTTC.

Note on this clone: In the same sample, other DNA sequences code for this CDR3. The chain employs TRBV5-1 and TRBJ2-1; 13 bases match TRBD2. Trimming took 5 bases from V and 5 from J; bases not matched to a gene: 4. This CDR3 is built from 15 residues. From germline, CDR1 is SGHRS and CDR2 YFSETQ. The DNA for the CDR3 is TGCGCCAGCAGAGGACTAGCGGGAGTTAACAATGAGCAGTTCTTC. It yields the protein CASRGLAGVNNEQFF.

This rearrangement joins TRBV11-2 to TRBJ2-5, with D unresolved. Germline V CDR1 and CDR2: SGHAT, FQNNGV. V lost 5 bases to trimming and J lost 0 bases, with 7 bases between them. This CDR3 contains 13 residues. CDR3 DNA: TGTGCCAGCAGCCCCATGTACCAAGAGACCCAGTACTTC. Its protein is CASSPMYQETQYF.

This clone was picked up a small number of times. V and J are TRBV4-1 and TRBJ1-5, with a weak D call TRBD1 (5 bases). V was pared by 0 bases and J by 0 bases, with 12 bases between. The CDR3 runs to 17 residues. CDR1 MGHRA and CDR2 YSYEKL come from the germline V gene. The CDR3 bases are TGCGCCAGCAGCCAAGATGCGACAGTTTATAGCAATCAGCCCCAGCATTTT. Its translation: CASSQDATVYSNQPQHF.

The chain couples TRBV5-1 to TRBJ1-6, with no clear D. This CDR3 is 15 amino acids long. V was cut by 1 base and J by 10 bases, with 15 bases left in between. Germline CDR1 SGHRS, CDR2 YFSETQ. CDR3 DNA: TGCGCCAGCAGCTTGTATGGGGAAACCGGCTCACCCCTCCACTTT. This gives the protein CASSLYGETGSPLHF.

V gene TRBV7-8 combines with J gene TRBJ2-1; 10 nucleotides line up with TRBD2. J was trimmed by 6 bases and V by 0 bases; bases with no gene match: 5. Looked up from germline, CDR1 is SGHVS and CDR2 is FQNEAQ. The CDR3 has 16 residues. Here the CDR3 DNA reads TGTGCCAGCAGCTTAGCGCCTAGCGGGAGTGTCAATGAGCAGTTCTTC. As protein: CASSLAPSGSVNEQFF. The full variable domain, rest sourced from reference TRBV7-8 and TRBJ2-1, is GAGVSQSPRYKVAKRGQDVALRCDPISGHVSLFWYQQALGQGPEFLTYFQNEAQLDKSGLPSDRFFAERPEGSVSTLKIQRTQQEDSAVYLCASSLAPSGSVNEQFFGPGTRLTVL.

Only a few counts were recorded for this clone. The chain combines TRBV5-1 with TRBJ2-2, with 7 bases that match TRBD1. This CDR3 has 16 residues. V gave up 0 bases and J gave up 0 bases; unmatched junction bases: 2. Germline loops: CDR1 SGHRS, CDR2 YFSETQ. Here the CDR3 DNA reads TGCGCCAGCAGCTTGGCCGGGACAGCGAACACCGGGGAGCTGTTTTTT. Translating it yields CASSLAGTANTGELFF. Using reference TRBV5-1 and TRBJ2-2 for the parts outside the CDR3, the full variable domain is KAGVTQTPRYLIKTRGQQVTLSCSPISGHRSVSWYQQTPGQGLQFLFEYFSETQRNKGNFPGRFSGRQFSNSRSEMNVSTLELGDSALYLCASSLAGTANTGELFFGEGSRLTVL.

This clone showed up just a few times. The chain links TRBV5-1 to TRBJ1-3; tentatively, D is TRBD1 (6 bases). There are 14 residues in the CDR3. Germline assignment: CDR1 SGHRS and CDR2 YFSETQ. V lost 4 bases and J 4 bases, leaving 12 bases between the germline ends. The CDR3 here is CASSTGASGNTIYF. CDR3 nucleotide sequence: TGCGCCAGCAGCACGGGGGCCTCCGGAAACACCATATATTTT.

CDR3 in amino acids: CAISGELAGVGNSYNEQFF. In DNA, the CDR3 is TGTGCCATCAGTGGAGAACTAGCGGGAGTGGGGAACTCCTACAATGAGCAGTTCTTC. The J gene is TRBJ2-1, the V gene TRBV10-3; 11 bases are a match to TRBD2. J lost 0 bases, V lost 4 bases, and 11 bases had no gene match. This CDR3 comprises 19 residues. Per germline, CDR1 ENHRY and CDR2 SYGVKD.

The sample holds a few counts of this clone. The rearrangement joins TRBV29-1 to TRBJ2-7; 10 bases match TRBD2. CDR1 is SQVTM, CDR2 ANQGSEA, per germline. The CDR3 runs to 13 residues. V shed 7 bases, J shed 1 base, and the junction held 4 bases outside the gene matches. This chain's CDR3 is CSGRTSGSYEQYF. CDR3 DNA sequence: TGCAGCGGACGGACTAGCGGTTCCTACGAGCAGTACTTC.

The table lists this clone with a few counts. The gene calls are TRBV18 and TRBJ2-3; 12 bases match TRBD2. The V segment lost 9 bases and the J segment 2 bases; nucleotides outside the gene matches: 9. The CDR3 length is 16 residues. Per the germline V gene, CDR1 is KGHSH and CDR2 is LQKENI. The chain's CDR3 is CASQLGTSGHTDTQYF. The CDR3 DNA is TGTGCCAGTCAACTGGGGACTAGCGGGCACACAGATACGCAGTATTTT.

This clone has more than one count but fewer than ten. CDR3: CASKLNPNTEAFF. DNA of the CDR3: TGTGCCAGCAAGCTAAACCCGAACACTGAAGCTTTCTTT. V is TRBV6-1 and J is TRBJ1-1, with unresolved D. Trimming shortened V by 7 bases and J by 1 base, and 10 bases separated the two germline ends. CDR1 is MNHNS and CDR2 is SASEGT in the germline V gene. The length of the CDR3 is 13 residues.

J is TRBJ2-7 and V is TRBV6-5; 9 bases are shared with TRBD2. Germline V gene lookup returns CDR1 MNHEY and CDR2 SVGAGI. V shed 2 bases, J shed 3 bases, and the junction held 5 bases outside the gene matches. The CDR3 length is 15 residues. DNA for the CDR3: TGTGCCAGCAGTTACGGTAGCGGGAGTCTCTACGAGCAGTACTTC. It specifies CASSYGSGSLYEQYF.

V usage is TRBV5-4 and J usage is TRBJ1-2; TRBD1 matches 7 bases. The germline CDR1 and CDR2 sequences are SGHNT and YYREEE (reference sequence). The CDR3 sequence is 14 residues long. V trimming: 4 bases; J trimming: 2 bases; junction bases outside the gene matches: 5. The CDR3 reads CASSPGQSNYGYTF. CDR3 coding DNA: TGTGCCAGCAGCCCGGGACAGAGCAACTATGGCTACACCTTC.

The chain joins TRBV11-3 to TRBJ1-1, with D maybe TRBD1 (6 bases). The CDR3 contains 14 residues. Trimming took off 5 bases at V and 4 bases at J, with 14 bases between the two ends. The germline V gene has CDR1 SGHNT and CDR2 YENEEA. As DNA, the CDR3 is TGTGCCAGCAGCGGCTTACAGGGCCGCACTGAAGCTTTCTTT. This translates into CASSGLQGRTEAFF.

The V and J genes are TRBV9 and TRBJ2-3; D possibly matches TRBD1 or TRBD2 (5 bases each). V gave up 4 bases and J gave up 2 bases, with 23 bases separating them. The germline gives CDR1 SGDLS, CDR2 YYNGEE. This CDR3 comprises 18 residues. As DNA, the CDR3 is TGTGCCAGCAGCCCACTAACCCGGGACCGTGCTAACACAGATACGCAGTATTTT. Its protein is CASSPLTRDRANTDTQYF.